This T cell receptor beta chain is drawn from a study of regulatory T cells in long-lasting Graves disease. Notes on this clonotype: A single base separates this from a much larger clone, so it may be a read error.

Arm-PCR of CDR3 regions and iRepertoire HTBI primers were the basis on which TCR beta libraries were built. One entry per CDR3 protein results from TCRdb running MiXCR on the multiplex PCR reads. There are some 340,000 distinct CDR3 sequences in the sample; approximately 25% occur only once, and around 30% lies in the top ten. This CDR3 spans 13 amino acids. Germline CDR1 and CDR2: DFQATT and SNEGSKA (reference sequence). The V end was cut by 3 bases, the J end by 0 bases, with 8 bases between. The sample's time point: persistent/refractory GD, antithyroid drugs over 5 years with positive TRAb. TCR sequences were obtained from RNA taken from PBMCs.

Sequenced material: peripheral blood mononuclear cells (PBMCs), taken when the disease was refractory, from a patient treated with antithyroid drugs. The sequence came from a woman aged 40-49 years with Graves disease. The rearrangement joins TRBV20-1 to TRBJ1-1; D unclear. For the CDR3, the DNA is TGCAGTGCTAGCGACCGCCTGAACACTGAAGCTTTCTTT. It codes for CSASDRLNTEAFF.